These 2 T cell receptor beta chains share one sample of origin, sequenced in a study of blood T cells in healthy people across ages. A second PCR of about 6 to 12 cycles used a sample-barcoded 5' primer and a J-beta primer mix. Each CDR3 protein gets one entry after TCRdb re-called the 5' RACE reads with MiXCR. The sample records some 1.4 million distinct CDR3 sequences, 35% to 45% being singletons. What was sequenced was blood. The receptors shown here come from a woman under 30 in good health.

This clonotype was observed a handful of times. The chain links TRBV28 to TRBJ2-4, with a tentative D call TRBD2 (5 bases). The CDR3 extends over 12 amino acids. The germline CDR1 and CDR2 sequences are MDHEN and SYDVKM. The V and J ends lost 8 bases and 9 bases respectively, with 14 bases between them. This CDR3 is CASGVRSGIQYF. The CDR3 DNA reads TGTGCCAGCGGTGTTCGGAGCGGCATTCAGTACTTC.

This chain connects TRBV7-8 to TRBJ1-4; D remains unclear. Trimming left V 5 bases short and J 4 bases short, with 17 bases between. CDR3 length equals 16 residues. The V gene's germline CDR1 is SGHVS and CDR2 FQNEAQ. The CDR3 here is CASSLTRRLNNEKLFF. CDR3 coding DNA: TGTGCCAGCAGCCTAACGCGACGGTTGAATAATGAAAAACTGTTTTTT.